The rows below give T cell receptor beta chains drawn from one sample of a study of blood T cells in healthy people across ages. TCRdb recomputed calls from the 5' RACE reads with MiXCR, one row per CDR3 protein. The table lists just under 750,000 distinct CDR3 sequences, about 20% of them singletons. Sequences were obtained from blood. The receptors come from a man aged 65 to 85 in good health. Each CDR3 is given with its conserved first and last residue. The order of the fields is clone size, V gene, D gene, CDR3 length, J gene, CDR3 DNA, CDR3 protein. D genes are given only for firm matches. The listing skips clone size in some rows; elsewhere it reads once, few, many or a size class.

.	TRBV2	.	12	TRBJ1-6	TGTGCCAGCAGTGACGCCCACTCACCCCTCCACTTT	CASSDAHSPLHF
few	TRBV5-1	.	15	TRBJ2-5	TGCGCCAGCAGCTTTCTTTCGGGGACACAAGAGACCCAGTACTTC	CASSFLSGTQETQYF
many	TRBV12-3/TRBV12-4	TRBD1	14	TRBJ1-3	TGTGCCAGCAGATCGACAGGGTCCGGAAACACCATATATTTT	CASRSTGSGNTIYF
few	TRBV24-1	.	14	TRBJ2-5	TGTGCCACCAGTGTTGGCAGTGACCAAGAGACCCAGTACTTC	CATSVGSDQETQYF
.	TRBV2	.	14	TRBJ2-2	TGTGCCAGCAGTGTGCCGCCAGGGCGCGAGGAGCTGTTTTTT	CASSVPPGREELFF
.	TRBV7-9	TRBD2	16	TRBJ2-5	TGTGCCAGCAGCTTAATAGCGGGACTGATAAAAGAGACCCAGTACTTC	CASSLIAGLIKETQYF
.	TRBV10-3	TRBD1	13	TRBJ2-5	TGTGCCATCGGGGACAGGGCTCAAGAGACCCAGTACTTC	CAIGDRAQETQYF
.	TRBV6-5	.	15	TRBJ1-4	TGTGCCAGCAGCGCCTGGGGCGGCTACGATGAAAAACTGTTTTTT	CASSAWGGYDEKLFF
.	TRBV5-1	.	15	TRBJ2-1	TGCGCCAGCAGCTTCGGGGCAGGGCGGGGCAATGAGCAGTTCTTC	CASSFGAGRGNEQFF
few	TRBV11-2	.	17	TRBJ2-4	TGTGCCAGCAGCTTAGATCGCGACAGTTTAGCCAAAAACATTCAGTACTTC	CASSLDRDSLAKNIQYF
few	TRBV3-1	.	16	TRBJ2-1	TGTGCCAGCAGCCAAGAGCGGGGTAGTGGAAGATATGAGCAGTTCTTC	CASSQERGSGRYEQFF
.	TRBV19	TRBD2	16	TRBJ2-1	TGTGCCAGTAGTACTTCTGGCGGGAGCTCCTACAATGAGCAGTTCTTC	CASSTSGGSSYNEQFF
few	TRBV6-6	TRBD1	15	TRBJ1-5	TGTGCCAGCAGCGGGGGACAGGGTTTCAATCAGCCCCAGCATTTT	CASSGGQGFNQPQHF